This passage covers 3 T cell receptor beta chains from one sample sequenced in a study of PD-L1 blockade in urothelial cancer. The protocol was immunoSEQ multiplex PCR, while the TCRdb copy is restricted to in-frame clones and leaves out a portion. This table has 20,000 to 30,000 clones, approximately 86% appearing once. Source: PBMCs, taken around atezolizumab (anti-PD-L1) treatment. These receptors all stem from a man aged 55 to 69 with urothelial cancer.

The gene calls are TRBV19 and TRBJ2-7, with a weak D call TRBD1 (7 bases). The length of the CDR3 is 16 residues. Germline V CDR1 and CDR2: LNHDA, SQIVND (reference sequence). Deletions cut 6 bases from V and 2 bases from J, with 20 bases between. The chain's CDR3 is CASSELRGEKAYEQYF. The CDR3 DNA is TGTGCCAGTAGCGAACTCAGGGGGGAGAAGGCCTACGAGCAGTACTTC.

This chain uses TRBV6-6 with TRBJ2-7; 14 nucleotides line up with TRBD2. Trimming removed 2 bases from V and 6 bases from J; junction bases left unmatched: 3. The germline CDR1 and CDR2 sequences are MNHNY and SVGAGI (reference sequence). This CDR3 contains 15 residues. The CDR3 loop is CASSYPGLAGAEQYF. The CDR3 DNA sequence: TGTGCCAGCAGTTACCCGGGACTAGCGGGAGCCGAGCAGTACTTC.

The rearrangement uses TRBV6-6 and TRBJ1-2; 8 nucleotides match TRBD1. This CDR3 region has 14 residues. V gave up 2 bases and J gave up 4 bases; unmatched junction bases: 3. Germline V CDR1 and CDR2: MNHNY, SVGAGI (reference sequence). CDR3 DNA sequence: TGTGCCAGCAGTTACGCAGGGGGCGGCTATGGCTACACCTTC. Protein: CASSYAGGGYGYTF.